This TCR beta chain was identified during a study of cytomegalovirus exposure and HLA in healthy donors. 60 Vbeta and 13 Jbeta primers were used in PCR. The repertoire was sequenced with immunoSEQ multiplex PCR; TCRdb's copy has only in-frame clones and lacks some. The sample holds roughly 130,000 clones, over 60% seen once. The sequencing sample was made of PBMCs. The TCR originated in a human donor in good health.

The chain's CDR3 is CASSAPSGRSSTDTQYF. The CDR3 DNA is TGTGCCAGCAGTGCGCCTAGCGGGAGATCTAGCACAGATACGCAGTATTTT. The chain employs TRBV6-1 and TRBJ2-3; 10 bases match TRBD2. This CDR3 spans 17 amino acids. CDR1 and CDR2 (germline): MNHNS, SASEGT. Unmatched junction bases numbered 7, after V lost 4 bases and J lost 0 bases.